The 10 T cell receptor beta chains below were found in one sample sequenced in a study of low-dose radiotherapy and immunotherapy resistance in tumors. TRAV- and TRBV-specific primers were used for first-strand cDNA, which covered alpha and beta chains. TCRs were put through 20 PCR cycles of amplification with Phusion. A constant-region primer and the V-primer adapter served as the primer pair. TCRdb used MiXCR to reprocess the reads, holding one entry per CDR3 protein. Among around 13,000 distinct CDR3 sequences listed, roughly 60% were seen once. These receptors were taken from a human donor with advanced metastatic prostate, ovarian, gallbladder or colorectal cancer (not recorded which). This table probably holds off-target reads from a library built for another chain.

The rearrangement links TRBV10-3 to TRBJ1-3, with no clear D. CDR1 and CDR2 (germline): ENHRY, SYGVKD. The CDR3 is made up of 14 amino acids. Trimming shortened V by 7 bases and J by 5 bases, and 15 bases separated the two germline ends. The CDR3 here is CAIMAMGKRNTIYF. The CDR3 coding sequence is TGTGCCATCATGGCTATGGGGAAGCGAAACACCATATATTTT.

The chain recombines TRBV28 with TRBJ1-1; D is possibly TRBD1 (5 bases). This CDR3 comprises 18 residues. Trimming stripped 6 bases from V and 6 bases from J, with 29 bases between. Germline V lookup: CDR1 MDHEN, CDR2 SYDVKM. CDR3 DNA: TGTGCCAGCAGCGGCCAAAGGGAGCACCCGGGACTCATGGCTGAAGCTTTCTTT. Translated: CASSGQREHPGLMAEAFF.

This clonotype was recorded a few times. V and J are TRBV29-1 and TRBJ1-4; D is unclear. V was cut by 0 bases and J by 0 bases, with 5 bases left in between. Germline V gene lookup returns CDR1 SQVTM and CDR2 ANQGSEA. CDR3 length equals 14 residues. The CDR3, as DNA: TGCAGCGTTGAAGACCCCGCAACTAATGAAAAACTGTTTTTT. Its protein product is CSVEDPATNEKLFF.

This clonotype was observed a few times. This chain uses TRBV5-1 with TRBJ2-1; unclear D gene. Per the germline V gene, CDR1 is SGHRS and CDR2 is YFSETQ. V lost 1 base, J lost 4 bases, and 6 bases lay in between. The CDR3 length is 13 residues. In DNA, the CDR3 is TGCGCCAGCAGCTTGCCAGGTTACAATGAGCAGTTCTTC. Translated, it gives CASSLPGYNEQFF.

A few counts support this clonotype. This chain connects TRBV12-3 or TRBV12-4 to TRBJ1-5; TRBD1 aligns across 7 bases. The junction had 6 bases not matched to a gene; V was cut back by 6 bases and J by 4 bases. CDR3 length: 14 amino acids. In DNA, the CDR3 is TGTGCCAGCAGCCATTGGGACAGTAATCAGCCCCAGCATTTT. The encoded protein is CASSHWDSNQPQHF.

V is TRBV29-1 and J is TRBJ2-2, with TRBD2 matching 7 bases. V shed 7 bases and J 7 bases; nucleotides not matched to a gene: 9. This CDR3 has 13 residues. Germline CDR1 reads SQVTM; CDR2 reads ANQGSEA. CDR3 amino acids: CSAPGRLVGELFF. CDR3 DNA sequence: TGCAGCGCGCCCGGGAGGCTGGTCGGGGAGCTGTTTTTT.

The V and J genes are TRBV19 and TRBJ1-2, with no clear D. Germline V gene lookup returns CDR1 LNHDA and CDR2 SQIVND (reference sequence). The CDR3 is 13 amino acids. V lost 3 bases to trimming and J lost 8 bases, with 13 bases between them. DNA of the CDR3: TGTGCCAGTAGTATCAGAGAGGACCGCGGCTACACCTTC. This codes for CASSIREDRGYTF. Variable domain in full (rest from reference TRBV19 and TRBJ1-2): DGGITQSPKYLFRKEGQNVTLSCEQNLNHDAMYWYRQDPGQGLRLIYYSQIVNDFQKGDIAEGYSVSREKKESFPLTVTSAQKNPTAFYLCASSIREDRGYTFGSGTRLTVV.

A single count supports this clonotype. CDR3 DNA: TGTGCCAGCTATACCCGACAGGGTCTTTCTCGGAGCTACACCTTC. Translating it yields CASYTRQGLSRSYTF. The chain employs TRBV28 and TRBJ1-2, with 7 bases lining up with TRBD1. CDR3 length: 15 amino acids. The germline CDR1 and CDR2 sequences are MDHEN and SYDVKM. V was clipped by 8 bases and J by 9 bases; unmatched bases: 18.

The J gene is TRBJ2-4, the V gene TRBV19; 8 nucleotides agree with TRBD1. This CDR3 is 14 amino acids long. J gave up 6 bases and V 6 bases, and 7 bases lay outside the gene matches. Germline CDR1 reads LNHDA; CDR2 reads SQIVND (reference sequence). For the CDR3, the DNA is TGTGCCAGTAGACAGGGGGGCGAGGGAAACATTCAGTACTTC. Amino acids: CASRQGGEGNIQYF.

This sequence joins TRBV7-2 and TRBJ2-3; 9 positions match TRBD2. The CDR3 loop spans 16 amino acids. The ends lost 5 bases at V and 3 bases at J; junction bases unmatched: 9. From germline, CDR1 is SGHTA and CDR2 FQGNSA. The CDR3 sequence: CASSPGLAQGTDTQYF. The CDR3 coding sequence is TGTGCCAGCAGCCCGGGACTAGCCCAAGGGACAGATACGCAGTATTTT.